This T cell receptor (beta chain) was observed in a study of T cells in Graves' hyperthyroidism and ophthalmopathy. Study information: Peripheral blood was secured at the point of initial diagnosis, before any treatment.

The germline gives CDR1 SNHLY, CDR2 FYNNEI. Trimming left V 8 bases short and J 4 bases short, with 11 bases between. The CDR3 has 12 residues. Disease duration was under 3 months in the ophthalmopathy patients, who also had a Clinical Activity Score of at least 3 and a NOSPECS grade of at least 4. Amplification of TCR beta CDR3 regions was performed using RNA transcripts as template. HTBI primers were the set used in a first-round RT-PCR of the TCR CDR3. MiXCR, run by TCRdb on the multiplex PCR reads, gives a single entry per CDR3 protein. The sample holds nearly 600,000 distinct CDR3 sequences; 13% to 15% are singletons and the top ten take about 6.6%. This clonotype has ten or more counts.

The origin of this receptor is a woman aged 18 to 35 with Graves' ophthalmopathy. This chain joins TRBV2 and TRBJ1-2, with a possible D match to TRBD1 (5 bases). The specimen was blood. CDR3 nucleotides: TGTGCCAGCGGGATCGACAGCTATGGCTACACCTTC. It yields the protein CASGIDSYGYTF.